One and the same sample provided the 12 T cell receptor beta chains below, sequenced in a study of shared T cell receptors in the human thymus. Only in-frame clones appear in the TCRdb table, and some are missing; sequencing was by immunoSEQ multiplex PCR. Of 540,000 or so clones listed, more than 75% are singletons. The same specimen was also included in a second study, on human thymus T cells.

The source material was thymocytes. These receptors all stem from a boy under two years old with a congenital heart defect.

V is TRBV30 and J is TRBJ2-1; perhaps TRBD2 as D (6 bases). Trimming pared 3 bases from V and 9 bases from J, leaving 18 bases between. This CDR3 contains 14 residues. Germline V gene lookup returns CDR1 GTSNPN and CDR2 SVGIG (reference sequence). The CDR3 nucleotides are TGTGCCTGGAGCAGGGACTCTTACAGTGGTGAGCAGTTCTTC. This codes for CAWSRDSYSGEQFF.

The chain joins TRBV18 to TRBJ2-1; D call uncertain. The V and J ends lost 8 bases and 2 bases respectively, with 16 bases between them. Germline values: CDR1 KGHSH, CDR2 LQKENI. The CDR3 is 15 amino acids. DNA of the CDR3: TGTGCCAGCCGTGCCGAGTCCAGCGCCTACAATGAGCAGTTCTTC. It translates to CASRAESSAYNEQFF.

A single count supports this clone. This chain links TRBV18 with TRBJ2-2, with D tentatively TRBD2 (5 bases). Germline CDR1 KGHSH, CDR2 LQKENI. V was clipped by 3 bases and J by 2 bases, with 13 bases between them. The CDR3 has 16 residues. In DNA, the CDR3 is TGTGCCAGCTCACCGGAGGCGCAGGATAACACCGGGGAGCTGTTTTTT. Amino acid sequence: CASSPEAQDNTGELFF.

A few counts support this clone. V gene TRBV19 combines with J gene TRBJ2-1; 11 bases are a match to TRBD2. Germline values: CDR1 LNHDA, CDR2 SQIVND (reference sequence). Losses at the gene ends were 6 bases for V and 1 base for J; bases not matched to a gene: 8. CDR3 length: 17 amino acids. CDR3 sequence: CASSALAGVVSYNEQFF. In nucleotides, the CDR3 is TGTGCCAGTAGCGCACTAGCGGGAGTTGTTTCCTACAATGAGCAGTTCTTC.

This clone turned up a few times. The chain recombines TRBV15 with TRBJ2-2; a weak D match, TRBD2 (6 bases). V was cut by 3 bases and J by 7 bases, with 21 bases left in between. The CDR3 contains 17 residues. CDR1 is LNHNV, CDR2 YYDKDF, per germline (reference sequence). The CDR3 DNA sequence: TGTGCCACCAGCAGTTCCGGGACTGTTTACCTCGGCGGGGAGCTGTTTTTT. Amino acid sequence: CATSSSGTVYLGGELFF.

V is TRBV10-3 and J is TRBJ2-1; 11 bases agree with TRBD2. Per germline, CDR1 ENHRY and CDR2 SYGVKD. The trim removed 3 bases at V and 4 bases at J, leaving 11 bases unmatched. The CDR3 extends over 18 amino acids. The CDR3 sequence is CAISDPGLAETLYNEQFF. Here the CDR3 DNA reads TGTGCCATCAGTGATCCGGGACTAGCGGAAACCCTTTACAATGAGCAGTTCTTC.

The CDR3 DNA is TGTGCCAGCAGCCAAGGATTTCCTAGCGGCTCCTACGAGCAGTACTTC. Translating gives CASSQGFPSGSYEQYF. The V and J genes are TRBV4-2 and TRBJ2-7; the match to TRBD2 covers 7 bases. Germline trimming cut 1 base from V and 0 bases from J; bases unmatched to any gene: 6. Germline V lookup: CDR1 LGHNA, CDR2 YNFKEQ. The CDR3 is 16 residues long.

J is TRBJ2-2 and V is TRBV23-1; D unclear. TRBV23-1 is designated an ORF whose function remains uncertain. The CDR3 loop spans 16 amino acids. V lost 3 bases and J 5 bases, leaving 16 bases between the germline ends. In DNA, the CDR3 is TGCGCCAGCAGTCACCACTCCATCTCGTGGACCGGGGAGCTGTTTTTT. As protein: CASSHHSISWTGELFF.

The chain is built from TRBV7-2 and TRBJ1-2; perhaps TRBD1 as D (6 bases). The length of the CDR3 is 16 residues. The ends were cut back, 2 bases at V and 1 base at J, with 14 bases in the middle. CDR1 and CDR2 from the germline V gene are SGHTA and FQGNSA. CDR3 coding DNA: TGTGCCAGCAGCTTACCGGCGCAGGGGCTTAACTATGGCTACACCTTC. Protein: CASSLPAQGLNYGYTF.

The table lists this clone with a count of one. V and J are TRBV19 and TRBJ2-2, with 7 bases fitting TRBD1. The CDR3 loop spans 14 amino acids. V shed 7 bases, J shed 7 bases, and the junction held 9 bases outside the gene matches. Per the germline V gene, CDR1 is LNHDA and CDR2 is SQIVND (reference sequence). The CDR3 sequence: CASTPTGLDGELFF. In nucleotides, the CDR3 is TGTGCCAGTACCCCGACAGGGCTCGACGGGGAGCTGTTTTTT.

The chain combines TRBV5-5 with TRBJ2-1, with TRBD2 matching over 10 bases. After removal of 2 bases from V and 5 bases from J, the junction contained 13 bases not matched to a gene. In germline, CDR1 is SGHKS, CDR2 YYEKEE (reference sequence). This CDR3 is 18 amino acids long. CDR3 protein: CASSFGVPGTSVNNEQFF. CDR3 in DNA: TGTGCCAGCAGCTTCGGAGTACCCGGGACTAGCGTAAACAATGAGCAGTTCTTC.

The chain employs TRBV14 and TRBJ2-2; 14 positions match TRBD2. This CDR3 is 18 amino acids long. Trimming took 1 base from V and 7 from J; bases not matched to a gene: 8. The germline gives CDR1 SGHDN, CDR2 FVKESK. CDR3 nucleotide sequence: TGTGCCAGCAGCCAAGGACTAGCGGGAGGGCCTGTGATCGGGGAGCTGTTTTTT. Its translation is CASSQGLAGGPVIGELFF.